These T cell receptor beta chains were read from a single sample in a study of T cell changes during pregnancy in multiple sclerosis. TCRdb's copy holds only in-frame clones and misses some; the assay was immunoSEQ multiplex PCR. The data hold tens of thousands of clones, with roughly 92% observed a single time. The sequencing here drew on CD8+ T cells from peripheral blood mononuclear cells, taken in the third trimester of pregnancy. Receptors originate from a female donor in good health, enrolled as a control in a pregnancy study. Both conserved end residues are part of each CDR3. The D gene is left open where the match is weak. Some rows mark clone size as missing; the rest say once, few, many or name a class of expanded clone.

v_gene	j_gene	d_gene	abundance	CDR3aa	CDR3nt
TRBV4-2	TRBJ1-4	.	.	CASSQAHREINEKLFF	TGTGCCAGCAGCCAAGCCCACAGGGAAATTAATGAAAAACTGTTTTTT
TRBV19	TRBJ1-5	.	.	CASRTYLGAANQPQHF	TGTGCCAGTAGGACCTATCTGGGGGCCGCCAATCAGCCCCAGCATTTT
TRBV9	TRBJ1-6	.	.	CASSVGTGPQKNSPLHF	TGTGCCAGCAGCGTAGGTACAGGTCCACAGAAAAATTCACCCCTCCACTTT
TRBV9	TRBJ2-6	TRBD1	.	CASSVHLDRSGANVLTF	TGTGCCAGCAGCGTCCATTTGGACAGGTCTGGGGCCAACGTCCTGACTTTC
TRBV7-2	TRBJ2-7	TRBD1	.	CASSFGTGTYEQYF	TGTGCCAGCAGCTTCGGGACAGGAACCTACGAGCAGTACTTC
TRBV29-1	TRBJ1-5	.	.	CSVNAGYSNQPQHF	TGCAGCGTCAACGCGGGGTATAGCAATCAGCCCCAGCATTTT
TRBV7-9	TRBJ2-5	.	.	CASSLALNGEETQYF	TGTGCCAGCAGCTTAGCGCTCAACGGGGAAGAGACCCAGTACTTC
TRBV7-8	TRBJ2-5	.	.	CASDSPDGISQETQYF	TGTGCCAGCGACTCCCCAGACGGGATTTCTCAAGAGACCCAGTACTTC
TRBV4-3	TRBJ2-3	TRBD2	.	CASSQERLAGGPEDTQYF	TGCGCCAGCAGCCAAGAGCGGCTAGCGGGGGGGCCCGAAGATACGCAGTATTTT
TRBV9	TRBJ1-2	TRBD1	.	CASSGTGDGYTF	TGTGCCAGCTCGGGGACAGGGGATGGCTACACCTTC
TRBV18	TRBJ2-7	TRBD1	.	CASSPRQGVQNEQYF	TGTGCCAGCTCACCACGACAGGGAGTACAGAACGAGCAGTACTTC
TRBV2	TRBJ2-2	TRBD2	.	CASSGLADTGELFF	TGTGCCAGCTCTGGTCTAGCGGACACCGGGGAGCTGTTTTTT
TRBV9	TRBJ2-3	.	.	CASSVRSGTDTQYF	TGTGCCAGCAGCGTAAGGAGCGGCACAGATACGCAGTATTTT
TRBV5-1	TRBJ2-5	TRBD2	.	CASSFPPSGGPALPKETQYF	TGCGCCAGCAGCTTCCCTCCTAGCGGGGGCCCAGCCCTGCCGAAAGAGACCCAGTACTTC
TRBV6-6	TRBJ1-4	.	once	CASTRGGRGEKLFF	TGTGCCAGCACCCGCGGGGGGCGGGGTGAAAAACTGTTTTTT
TRBV29-1	TRBJ1-4	TRBD1	.	CSGATGATNEKLFF	TGCAGCGGGGCCACAGGGGCAACTAATGAAAAACTGTTTTTT
TRBV4-3	TRBJ1-2	.	few	CASSQALGEAGYGYTF	TGCGCCAGCAGCCAAGCGTTGGGGGAGGCGGGCTATGGCTACACCTTC
TRBV5-4	TRBJ2-3	.	.	CASSLGGGFSSTDTQYF	TGTGCCAGCAGCTTGGGGGGCGGATTCTCTAGCACAGATACGCAGTATTTT
TRBV19	TRBJ2-1	.	.	CASSSRLENEQFF	TGTGCCAGTAGTAGCAGACTAGAAAATGAGCAGTTCTTC
TRBV7-9	TRBJ2-1	.	.	CASSLAARYEQFF	TGTGCCAGCAGCTTAGCAGCGAGATATGAGCAGTTCTTC
TRBV4-2	TRBJ1-2	.	.	CASSQDRDNLYGYTF	TGTGCCAGCAGCCAAGATAGGGACAACCTCTATGGCTACACCTTC
TRBV11-2	TRBJ2-7	.	once	CASSSEGDRSYEQYF	TGTGCCAGCAGCTCGGAGGGAGATCGGTCCTACGAGCAGTACTTC
TRBV15	TRBJ2-7	.	.	CATSRAPTYEQYF	TGTGCCACCAGCAGAGCCCCTACCTACGAGCAGTACTTC
TRBV30	TRBJ2-7	TRBD2	.	CAWSGGGAVYEQYF	TGTGCCTGGAGCGGCGGGGGGGCCGTTTACGAGCAGTACTTC
TRBV2	TRBJ1-2	.	.	CASSGDPGGRTFYGYTF	TGTGCCAGCAGTGGGGACCCCGGGGGGCGAACCTTCTATGGCTACACCTTC
TRBV29-1	TRBJ2-1	TRBD1	.	CSVQTGEYEQFF	TGCAGCGTCCAGACAGGGGAATATGAGCAGTTCTTC
TRBV4-3	TRBJ2-3	.	.	CASSQDCSGGRLMASTDTQYF	TGCGCCAGCAGCCAAGACTGCTCGGGGGGCCGTCTGATGGCTAGCACAGATACGCAGTATTTT
TRBV2	TRBJ1-3	.	.	CASSEALRRAGNTIYF	TGTGCCAGCAGTGAAGCGCTTCGCAGGGCAGGAAACACCATATATTTT
TRBV7-2	TRBJ2-6	TRBD1	.	CASSDRASGANVLTF	TGTGCCAGCAGCGACAGGGCCTCTGGGGCCAACGTCCTGACTTTC
TRBV6-4	TRBJ1-6	TRBD1	.	CASSAGTGFSSPLHF	TGTGCCAGCAGTGCGGGGACAGGGTTCAGTTCACCCCTCCACTTT
TRBV9	TRBJ2-1	.	.	CASSAEGGSEQFF	TGTGCCAGCAGCGCAGAGGGGGGGAGTGAGCAGTTCTTC
TRBV7-9	TRBJ1-2	TRBD1	.	CASSLAPGTGHGYTF	TGTGCCAGCAGCTTAGCCCCCGGGACAGGACATGGCTACACCTTC
TRBV27	TRBJ1-1	TRBD1	.	CASSQGAFRMNTEAFF	TGTGCCAGCAGCCAGGGGGCATTTAGGATGAACACTGAAGCTTTCTTT
TRBV6-5	TRBJ2-7	TRBD2	.	CASSARLAGAYEQYF	TGTGCCAGCAGTGCCCGACTAGCGGGGGCCTACGAGCAGTACTTC
TRBV5-5	TRBJ1-1	.	.	CASSILQGLPEAFF	TGTGCCAGCAGCATACTTCAGGGATTGCCTGAAGCTTTCTTT
TRBV9	TRBJ2-7	TRBD2	.	CASSVGTGGSGEQYF	TGTGCCAGCAGCGTAGGGACGGGGGGTTCGGGTGAGCAGTACTTC
TRBV9	TRBJ2-1	TRBD2	.	CASSVGTSGGAIDEQFF	TGTGCCAGCAGCGTGGGGACTAGCGGGGGGGCCATCGATGAGCAGTTCTTC
TRBV27	TRBJ1-1	TRBD1	.	CASSPGTGSAEAFF	TGTGCCAGCAGTCCCGGGACAGGGAGCGCTGAAGCTTTCTTT
TRBV19	TRBJ1-1	.	.	CASMDRTIMNTEAFF	TGTGCCAGTATGGACAGAACAATCATGAACACTGAAGCTTTCTTT
TRBV30	TRBJ2-1	TRBD2	.	CAWSSGGGNNEQFF	TGTGCCTGGAGTAGCGGGGGGGGAAACAATGAGCAGTTCTTC
TRBV6-1	TRBJ2-7	TRBD1	.	CASSEGFGRQGYEQYF	TGTGCCAGCAGTGAAGGCTTTGGGAGACAGGGCTACGAGCAGTACTTC
TRBV2	TRBJ1-1	.	.	CASIEGGEMNTEAFF	TGTGCCAGCATCGAGGGGGGGGAGATGAACACTGAAGCTTTCTTT
TRBV30	TRBJ2-3	.	.	CAWSNTGPDTQYF	TGTGCCTGGAGTAATACAGGGCCAGATACGCAGTATTTT
TRBV11-2	TRBJ2-1	TRBD2	.	CASSLGSGGSNEQFF	TGTGCCAGCAGCTTAGGGAGCGGGGGCAGCAATGAGCAGTTCTTC
TRBV7-2	TRBJ1-1	TRBD1	.	CASSLGSGQGNIEAFF	TGTGCCAGCAGCTTAGGTTCGGGACAGGGAAATATTGAAGCTTTCTTT
TRBV6-5	TRBJ2-1	.	.	CASSVQGRRNEQFF	TGTGCCAGCAGCGTACAGGGTAGACGGAATGAGCAGTTCTTC
TRBV27	TRBJ2-7	TRBD1	.	CASSLFMGDRAYEQYF	TGTGCCAGCAGTTTGTTTATGGGGGACAGGGCGTACGAGCAGTACTTC
TRBV27	TRBJ2-1	.	.	CASSSVSGDNEQFF	TGTGCCAGCAGTTCTGTCTCGGGGGACAATGAGCAGTTCTTC
TRBV11-2	TRBJ2-5	.	.	CASSTRHSRQETQYF	TGTGCCAGCAGCACGCGACACTCGCGCCAAGAGACCCAGTACTTC
TRBV30	TRBJ1-1	.	few	CAWSVILDSEAFF	TGTGCCTGGAGTGTAATTCTGGACAGTGAAGCTTTCTTT
TRBV4-1	TRBJ1-5	TRBD1	.	CASSQDVGTGAQPQHF	TGCGCCAGCAGCCAAGATGTAGGGACAGGGGCTCAGCCCCAGCATTTT